These T cell receptor beta chains were read from a single sample in a study of human T cells and chemical hapten exposure. One entry per CDR3 protein results from TCRdb running MiXCR on the RACE reads. In the table there are more than 90,000 distinct CDR3 sequences, approximately 10% of which are singletons. The material was whole blood, obtained in connection with sensitization to the hapten diphenylcyclopropenone (DPC). The receptor source for this set is a woman between 35 and 50 years old with alopecia areata. Some clones in this sample may be carry-over from other donors' samples. The CDR3 runs from the conserved cysteine through the conserved F or W. D genes are given only for firm matches. Only part of the rows carry a size: once, few, many, or a class if the clone is expanded.

.	TRBD2	TRBV9	TRBJ2-1	TGTGCCAGCAGCGTATCCAGCTCTAGCGGGAGGGATGAGCAGTTCTTC	CASSVSSSSGRDEQFF
many	.	TRBV10-3	TRBJ2-3	TGTGCCATCAGTGACCCAGGCGGTTACACAGATACGCAGTATTTT	CAISDPGGYTDTQYF
.	.	TRBV29-1	TRBJ2-1	TGCAGCGTTGATAAGGGTAGTGAGCAGTTCTTC	CSVDKGSEQFF
few	TRBD2	TRBV5-1	TRBJ2-2	TGCGCCAGCATCCAACTAGCGGGAACGACCGGGGAGCTGTTTTTT	CASIQLAGTTGELFF
.	.	TRBV10-3	TRBJ1-1	TGTGCCATCAGGAGGGACGGAATGAACACTGAAGCTTTCTTT	CAIRRDGMNTEAFF
.	.	TRBV3-1	TRBJ2-3	TGTGCCAGCAGCCTCACCAAGGGCGGGGGCACAGATACGCAGTATTTT	CASSLTKGGGTDTQYF
few	.	TRBV7-2	TRBJ2-7	TGTGCCAGCAGCTTAGACAGGGTGGGAGAGCAGTACTTC	CASSLDRVGEQYF
few	TRBD2	TRBV11-2	TRBJ2-5	TGTGCCAGCAGCTTTCCTAGCGGGAGGGCCGAAGAGACCCAGTACTTC	CASSFPSGRAEETQYF
.	TRBD1	TRBV12-3/TRBV12-4	TRBJ1-1	TGTGCCAGCAGTCCCGGGACAGCAAACACTGAAGCTTTCTTT	CASSPGTANTEAFF
.	.	TRBV19	TRBJ1-5	TGTGCCAGTATGGACGGATACAGGTACAATCAGCCCCAGCATTTT	CASMDGYRYNQPQHF
.	.	TRBV19	TRBJ2-2	TGTGCCGGGAGCGGAAACACCGGGGAGCTGTTTTTT	CAGSGNTGELFF
few	.	TRBV10-3	TRBJ2-3	TGTGCCAGTGGGGCAGGGGATAGCACAGATACGCAGTATTTT	CASGAGDSTDTQYF
.	TRBD2	TRBV11-1	TRBJ2-1	TGTGCCAGCCAAAAACTAGCGGGGGGGTACAATGAGCAGTTCTTC	CASQKLAGGYNEQFF
.	.	TRBV6-1	TRBJ1-2	TGTGCCAGCAGACGGACGGGGAACTATGGCTACACCTTC	CASRRTGNYGYTF
.	TRBD2	TRBV28	TRBJ2-5	TGTGCCAGCAGTTCGAGGACTAGCGGGATCGGGGAGACCCAGTACTTC	CASSSRTSGIGETQYF
.	TRBD1	TRBV6-5	TRBJ1-6	TGTGCCAGCAGCCCTCGACAGGGTGGTTCACCCCTCCACTTT	CASSPRQGGSPLHF
few	TRBD2	TRBV7-8	TRBJ2-4	TGTGCCAGCAGCCTTAGAGGGCTAGCGGGGGGAGACGCCAAAAACATTCAGTACTTC	CASSLRGLAGGDAKNIQYF
few	.	TRBV2	TRBJ2-7	TGTGCCAGCAGGCCGGGACCCCTAAGAAACGAGCAGTACTTC	CASRPGPLRNEQYF
many	TRBD2	TRBV3-1	TRBJ2-1	TGTGCCAGCAGTCGCAGCGGGAGGGCCCAACAGAATGAGCAGTTCTTC	CASSRSGRAQQNEQFF
few	TRBD1	TRBV2	TRBJ1-6	TGTGCCAGCAGAGAGACAGGGGGTAATTCACCCCTCCACTTT	CASRETGGNSPLHF
many	.	TRBV19	TRBJ1-5	TGTGCCAGTAGTATTCAGCCGCGCGGCAATCAGCCCCAGCATTTT	CASSIQPRGNQPQHF
few	.	TRBV12-3/TRBV12-4	TRBJ2-6	TGTGCCAGCAGTTTTCAAATTACAGTCTCTGGGGCCAACGTCCTGACTTTC	CASSFQITVSGANVLTF
.	TRBD2	TRBV4-2	TRBJ2-3	TGTGCCAGCAGCCAGGGAGAGACTAGCGAGACAGATACGCAGTATTTT	CASSQGETSETDTQYF
once	TRBD1	TRBV11-2	TRBJ2-7	TGTGCCAGCAGCTTAGGTGGACAGGGCTACGAGCAGTACTTC	CASSLGGQGYEQYF
few	TRBD1	TRBV14	TRBJ2-4	TGTGCCAGCAGCCAAGCCGGGACAGCCTCTCAGTACTTC	CASSQAGTASQYF
.	.	TRBV12-3/TRBV12-4	TRBJ1-2	TGTGCCAGCGGACTCCGGGGAGGAGGCCATGGCTACACCTTC	CASGLRGGGHGYTF